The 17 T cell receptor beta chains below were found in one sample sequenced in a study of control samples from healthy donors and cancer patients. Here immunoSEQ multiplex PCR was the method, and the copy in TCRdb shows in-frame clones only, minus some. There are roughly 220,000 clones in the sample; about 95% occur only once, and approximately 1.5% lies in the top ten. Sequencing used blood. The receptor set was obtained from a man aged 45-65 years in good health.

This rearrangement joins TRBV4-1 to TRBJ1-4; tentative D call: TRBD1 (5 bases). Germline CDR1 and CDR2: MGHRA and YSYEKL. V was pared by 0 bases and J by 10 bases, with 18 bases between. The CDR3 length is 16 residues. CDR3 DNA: TGCGCCAGCAGCCAAGAAGAGATGAGACAGACCTCAAAACTGTTTTTT. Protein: CASSQEEMRQTSKLFF.

The CDR3 protein is CAWSVRPYEQYV. As DNA, the CDR3 is TGTGCCTGGAGTGTAAGGCCTTACGAGCAGTACGTC. V is TRBV30 and J is TRBJ2-7; unclear D gene. Trimming pared 0 bases from V and 4 bases from J, leaving 7 bases between. The germline V gene encodes CDR1 GTSNPN and CDR2 SVGIG (reference sequence). This CDR3 is 12 amino acids long.

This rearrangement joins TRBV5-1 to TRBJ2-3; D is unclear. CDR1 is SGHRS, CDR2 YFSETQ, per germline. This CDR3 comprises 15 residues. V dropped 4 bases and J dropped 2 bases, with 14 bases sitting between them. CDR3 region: CASSPQVDLTDTQYF. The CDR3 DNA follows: TGCGCCAGCAGCCCGCAGGTAGACCTCACAGATACGCAGTATTTT.

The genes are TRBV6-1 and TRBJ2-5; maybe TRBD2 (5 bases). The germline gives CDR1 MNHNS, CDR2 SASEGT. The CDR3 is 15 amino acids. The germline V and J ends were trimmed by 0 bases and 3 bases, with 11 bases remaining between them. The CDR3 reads CASSEALRGKETQYF. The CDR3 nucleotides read TGTGCCAGCAGTGAAGCGCTTAGAGGGAAAGAGACCCAGTACTTC.

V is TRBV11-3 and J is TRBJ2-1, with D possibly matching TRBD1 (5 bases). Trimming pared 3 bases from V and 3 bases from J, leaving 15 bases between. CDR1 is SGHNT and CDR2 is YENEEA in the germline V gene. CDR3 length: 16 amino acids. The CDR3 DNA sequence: TGTGCCAGCAGCTTTCCCGACAGCCCGTTCTACAATGAGCAGTTCTTC. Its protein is CASSFPDSPFYNEQFF.

The CDR3 is CSVERGNGQPQHF. CDR3 DNA: TGCAGCGTTGAACGGGGGAACGGTCAGCCCCAGCATTTT. This sequence joins TRBV29-1 and TRBJ1-5, with a weak D call TRBD1 (5 bases). This CDR3 is built from 13 residues. From germline, CDR1 is SQVTM and CDR2 ANQGSEA. V shed 2 bases and J shed 6 bases, with 11 bases lying between them.

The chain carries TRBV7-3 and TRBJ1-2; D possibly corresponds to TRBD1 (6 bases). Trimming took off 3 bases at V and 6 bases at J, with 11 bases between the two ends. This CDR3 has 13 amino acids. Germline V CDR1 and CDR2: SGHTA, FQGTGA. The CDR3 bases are TGTGCCAGCAGCTTCCAGGGGAGCCATGGCTACACCTTC. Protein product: CASSFQGSHGYTF.

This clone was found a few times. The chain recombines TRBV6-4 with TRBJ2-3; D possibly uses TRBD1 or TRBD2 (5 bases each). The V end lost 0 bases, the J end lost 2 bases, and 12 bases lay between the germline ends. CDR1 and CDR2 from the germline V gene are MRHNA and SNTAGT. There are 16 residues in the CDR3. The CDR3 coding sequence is TGTGCCAGCAGTGACTCTGAGGGGATTTCCACAGATACGCAGTATTTT. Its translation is CASSDSEGISTDTQYF.

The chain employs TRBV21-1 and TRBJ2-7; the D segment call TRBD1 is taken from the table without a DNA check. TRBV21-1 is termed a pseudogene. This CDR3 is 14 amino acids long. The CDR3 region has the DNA TGTGCCAGCCAAAGCCAGGGGGCCCCCTACGAGCAGTACTTC. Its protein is CASQSQGAPYEQYF.

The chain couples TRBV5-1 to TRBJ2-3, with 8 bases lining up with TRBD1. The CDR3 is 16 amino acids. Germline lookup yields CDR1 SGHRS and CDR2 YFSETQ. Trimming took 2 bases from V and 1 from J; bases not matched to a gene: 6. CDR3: CASSLGLQGGTDTQYF. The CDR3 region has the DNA TGCGCCAGCAGCTTAGGGTTACAGGGGGGCACAGATACGCAGTATTTT.

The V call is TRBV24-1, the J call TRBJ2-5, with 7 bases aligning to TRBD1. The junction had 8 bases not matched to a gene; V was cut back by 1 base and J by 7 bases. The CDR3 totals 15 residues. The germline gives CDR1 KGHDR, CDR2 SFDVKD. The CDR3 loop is CATSDFRQGDATQYF. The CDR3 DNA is TGTGCCACCAGTGATTTCCGACAGGGTGACGCGACCCAGTACTTC.

The CDR3 protein is CSDFRETQYF. The CDR3 nucleotides read TGCAGTGATTTCCGAGAGACCCAGTACTTC. The rearrangement joins TRBV20-1 to TRBJ2-5, with D hard to call. CDR1 is DFQATT, CDR2 SNEGSKA, per germline (reference sequence). The CDR3 extends over 10 amino acids. V was cut by 7 bases and J by 4 bases, with 7 bases left in between.

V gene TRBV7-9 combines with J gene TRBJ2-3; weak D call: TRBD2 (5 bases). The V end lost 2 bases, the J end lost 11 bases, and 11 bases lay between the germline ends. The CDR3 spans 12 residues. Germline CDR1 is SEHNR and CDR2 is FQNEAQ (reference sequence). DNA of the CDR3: TGTGCCAGCAGCTTACAGACGGGGAAGCAGTATTTT. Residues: CASSLQTGKQYF.

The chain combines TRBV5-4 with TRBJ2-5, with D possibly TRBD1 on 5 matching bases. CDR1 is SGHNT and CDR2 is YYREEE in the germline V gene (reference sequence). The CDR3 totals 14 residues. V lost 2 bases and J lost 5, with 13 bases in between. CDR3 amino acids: CASSFSKGVETQYF. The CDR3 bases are TGTGCCAGCAGCTTCTCGAAAGGGGTGGAGACCCAGTACTTC.

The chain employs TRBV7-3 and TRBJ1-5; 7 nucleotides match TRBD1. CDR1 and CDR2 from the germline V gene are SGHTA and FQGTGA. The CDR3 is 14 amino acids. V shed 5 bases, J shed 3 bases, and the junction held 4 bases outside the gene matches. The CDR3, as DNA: TGTGCCAGCAGCGAGACAGGGAACAATCAGCCCCAGCATTTT. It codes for CASSETGNNQPQHF.

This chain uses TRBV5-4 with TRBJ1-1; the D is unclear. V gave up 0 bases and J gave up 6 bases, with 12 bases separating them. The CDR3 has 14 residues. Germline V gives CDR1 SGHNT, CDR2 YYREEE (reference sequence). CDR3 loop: CASSLAVGYPEAFF. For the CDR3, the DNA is TGTGCCAGCAGCTTGGCCGTGGGGTATCCTGAAGCTTTCTTT.

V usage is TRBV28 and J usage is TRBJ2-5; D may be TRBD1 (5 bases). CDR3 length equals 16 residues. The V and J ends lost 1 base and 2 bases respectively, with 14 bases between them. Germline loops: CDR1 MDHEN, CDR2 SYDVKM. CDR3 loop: CASSLSGPSTQETQYF. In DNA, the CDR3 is TGTGCCAGCAGTTTATCAGGGCCCTCCACTCAAGAGACCCAGTACTTC.